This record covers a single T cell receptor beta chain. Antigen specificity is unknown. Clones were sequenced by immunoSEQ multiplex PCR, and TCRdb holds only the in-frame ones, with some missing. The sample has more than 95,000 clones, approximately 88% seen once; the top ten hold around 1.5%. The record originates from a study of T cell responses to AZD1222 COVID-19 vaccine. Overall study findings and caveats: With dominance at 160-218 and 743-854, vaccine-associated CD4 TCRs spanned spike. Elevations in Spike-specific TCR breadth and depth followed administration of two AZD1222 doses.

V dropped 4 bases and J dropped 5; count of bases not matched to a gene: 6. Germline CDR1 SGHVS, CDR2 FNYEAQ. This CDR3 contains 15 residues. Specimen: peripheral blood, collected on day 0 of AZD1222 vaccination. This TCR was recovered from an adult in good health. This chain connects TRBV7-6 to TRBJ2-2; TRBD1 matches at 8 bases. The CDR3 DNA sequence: TGTGCCAGCAGCTACACTACAGGGGGAACCGGGGAGCTGTTTTTT. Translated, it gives CASSYTTGGTGELFF.